This T cell receptor (beta chain) was sequenced in a study of graft-versus-host responses after intestinal transplantation. Overall study context: Each recipient received a multivisceral, liver-intestinal, or isolated intestinal graft. Tacrolimus and steroids were given for two to three years to all recipients after anti-thymocyte globulin induction. Broader study findings: There were GvH clones found in recipient marrow, and some of them appeared first in ileum or blood. The study associated peak circulating GvH clone levels with early post-transplant HvG declines.

Sequencing used immunoSEQ multiplex PCR; TCRdb keeps in-frame clones, though not all of them. The table lists about 50,000 clones, around 90% of them singletons. In regard to this clone: Its target is not known.

The CDR3 contains 15 residues. Germline values: CDR1 SGHNT, CDR2 YENEEA. V shed 1 base, J shed 0 bases, and the junction held 0 bases outside the gene matches. The receptor's source is a human donor who was the organ donor for an intestinal transplant. This rearrangement joins TRBV11-3 to TRBJ2-1; 7 bases line up with TRBD2. The sample consisted of unstimulated CD4+ T cells sorted from spleen or lymph node cells, taken before transplant. The DNA of the CDR3 is TGTGCCAGCAGCTTAGGGACTAGCTCCTACAATGAGCAGTTCTTC. Translating it yields CASSLGTSSYNEQFF.